This T cell receptor (beta chain) was captured by sequencing in a study of a mutant IDH1 vaccine in newly diagnosed glioma listed by TCRdb under 2021. Broadly, across the study: Patients were given eight vaccinations, in weeks 1, 3, 5, 7, 11, 15, 19 and 23, which matched visits V03 through V10. The roughly 30 treated patients were approximately 62% male and 37.5% female, with a mean age of approximately 40 years. Vaccination started 4-6 weeks after radiotherapy alone, or was given together with temozolomide cycles in the groups whose treatment included chemotherapy. Six visits were used for peripheral blood collection: V03 (baseline), V05, V07, V10, V12 and V13. Longitudinal TCRB deep sequencing was done for roughly 23 treated patients, wherever samples were available for exploratory analyses. Before enrollment, most patients had been given radiochemotherapy with temozolomide as standard therapy, while the rest had received either radiotherapy alone or temozolomide alone. Overall study outcomes, separate from this receptor: Selection of PBMC samples for TCRB deep sequencing was based on availability. According to the authors, sample limitations meant that analyses of patient blood samples could not be reproduced. Immune responses induced by the vaccine were seen in over 90% of patients across multiple MHC alleles. Pseudoprogression appeared unrelated to alterations in the top peripheral T cell clonotypes detected by TCRB sequencing.

The meaning of the sample's time point label: week 11, during vaccination. A 20-mer mutant IDH1 peptide at 300 micrograms in Montanide made up each vaccine dose, which was injected subcutaneously together with topical imiquimod. The donors had newly diagnosed IDH1-mutant astrocytomas of WHO grade 3 or 4 that showed loss of nuclear ATRX. The samples were drawn from NOA16, a multicentre, single-arm, open-label phase I trial in Germany that tested a mutant IDH1 peptide vaccine in humans for the first time. Genomic DNA for TCRB sequencing was isolated from EDTA blood with the DNeasy Blood and Tissue Kit. Library preparation was by the immunoSEQ multiplex PCR assay. Rearranged TCR beta chain sequences were amplified with the hsTCRB Kit following the manufacturer's protocol. Sequencing of TCRB libraries was carried out on an Illumina MiSeq. As for the authors' bioinformatics: Demultiplexing, trimming and gene mapping were performed with the kit vendor's proprietary platform. The immuneACCESS repertoire file appears here via TCRdb, limited to in-frame rearrangements. These files lack a portion of the clones; in checked studies, under half of the deficit traces to unresolved V genes, and the cause of the others is not known. V, J and clone size are taken as reported in that table, and D and trimming were inferred from the DNA itself. The sample table shows 55,000 or so clones, and roughly nine tenths are seen once. More than 2% of the sample is taken by the ten largest.

From the cysteine up to the phenylalanine, the CDR3 has a length of 17 residues. Only the CDR3 DNA stays, 51 bases, in frame from base 1. V and J lose 2 bases and 3 bases, and a span of 16 bases separates them. This clone was seen just once. It lacks a known antigen. Base qualities are not recorded, but no much larger clone differs from it by a single base. Rearrangement joined TRBV6-7 to TRBJ1-4; perhaps TRBD1 is the D gene, with 6 bases matching. TRBV6-7 is assigned to the ORF class and has an uncertain function. The TCR was taken from a man aged 45 to 65 with glioma. This specimen was PBMCs, taken from a glioma patient whose treatment included an IDH1 peptide vaccine. The bases read TGTGCCAGCAGTTACCCGGCAGGGGAGGGTGCTAATGAAAAACTGTTTTTT. The resulting protein is CASSYPAGEGANEKLFF.